This is a list of T cell receptor beta chains from one sample in a study of cytomegalovirus exposure and HLA in healthy donors. Using immunoSEQ multiplex PCR, the repertoire was profiled, and TCRdb retains in-frame clones only, with some absent. The sample includes 95,000 to 150,000 clones, over 70% seen only once; the top ten take less than 9.5%. Material for sequencing was PBMCs. The receptors come from a woman aged 45-59 years in good health and CMV-seropositive. The CDR3 runs from the conserved cysteine through the conserved F or W. A D gene is named only where the DNA matches it firmly. Rows give clone size only sometimes, using once, few, many, or a class for an expanded clone.

v_call: TRBV19; j_call: TRBJ2-7; d_call: TRBD2; clone_size: .; cdr3_nt: TGTGCCAGTGGGACTAGCGGGAGTCTCTCCTACGAGCAGTACTTC; cdr3_aa: CASGTSGSLSYEQYF
v_call: TRBV9; j_call: TRBJ2-2; d_call: TRBD2; clone_size: .; cdr3_nt: TGTGCCAGCAGCGTAGAACTAGCGGGAGCCGGGGAGCTGTTTTTT; cdr3_aa: CASSVELAGAGELFF
v_call: TRBV29-1; j_call: TRBJ2-7; d_call: TRBD1; clone_size: .; cdr3_nt: TGCAGCGCAACGCTGTGGACAGGGTCCGGCGAGCAGTACTTC; cdr3_aa: CSATLWTGSGEQYF
v_call: TRBV30; j_call: TRBJ1-1; d_call: TRBD1; clone_size: .; cdr3_nt: TGTGCCTGGAGTGGACAGGGGGGTAACACTGAAGCTTTCTTT; cdr3_aa: CAWSGQGGNTEAFF
v_call: TRBV4-2; j_call: TRBJ2-5; d_call: .; clone_size: .; cdr3_nt: TGTGCCACCCAAGCGGGTCGGAAACGAGGGGAGACCCAGTACTTC; cdr3_aa: CATQAGRKRGETQYF
v_call: TRBV30; j_call: TRBJ1-1; d_call: .; clone_size: .; cdr3_nt: TGTGCCTGGAGCAGAGGGGGCACTGAAGCTTTCTTT; cdr3_aa: CAWSRGGTEAFF
v_call: TRBV7-9; j_call: TRBJ1-1; d_call: TRBD1; clone_size: once; cdr3_nt: TGTGCCAGCAGGGACAGGACAAACACTGAAGCTTTCTTT; cdr3_aa: CASRDRTNTEAFF
v_call: TRBV25-1; j_call: TRBJ1-2; d_call: .; clone_size: .; cdr3_nt: TGTGCCAGCAGTGATCAGGTTGGTGGCTACACCTTC; cdr3_aa: CASSDQVGGYTF
v_call: TRBV6-5; j_call: TRBJ2-7; d_call: TRBD2; clone_size: .; cdr3_nt: TGTGCCAGCAGTTCCCAGGCGGGGGGTTCCTACGAGCAGTACTTC; cdr3_aa: CASSSQAGGSYEQYF
v_call: TRBV9; j_call: TRBJ2-1; d_call: TRBD1; clone_size: .; cdr3_nt: TGTGCCAGCAGCGTAGCGACAGGGTACAATGAGCAGTTCTTC; cdr3_aa: CASSVATGYNEQFF
v_call: TRBV4-1; j_call: TRBJ1-5; d_call: TRBD1; clone_size: .; cdr3_nt: TGCGCCAGCAGCCGCGGACAGGGCCCTACAACCAATCAGCCCCAGCATTTT; cdr3_aa: CASSRGQGPTTNQPQHF
v_call: TRBV7-2; j_call: TRBJ1-6; d_call: .; clone_size: .; cdr3_nt: TGTGCCAGCCGGCTGGGTTGGGGGAGGATTCTAGGGAATTCACCCCTCCACTTT; cdr3_aa: CASRLGWGRILGNSPLHF
v_call: TRBV7-9; j_call: TRBJ2-7; d_call: TRBD1; clone_size: .; cdr3_nt: TGTGCCAGCAGCTTAGGGGACAGGGAATCTCGTGAGCAGTACTTC; cdr3_aa: CASSLGDRESREQYF
v_call: TRBV6-5; j_call: TRBJ2-7; d_call: .; clone_size: .; cdr3_nt: TGTGCCAGCAGCCCGACAGGAAGCTCCTACGAGCAGTACTTC; cdr3_aa: CASSPTGSSYEQYF
v_call: TRBV5-6; j_call: TRBJ1-2; d_call: TRBD1; clone_size: .; cdr3_nt: TGTGCCAGCAGCTACCTACGGGACAGGGGGTACTATGGCTACACCTTC; cdr3_aa: CASSYLRDRGYYGYTF
v_call: TRBV5-6; j_call: TRBJ1-3; d_call: .; clone_size: once; cdr3_nt: TGTGCCAGCAGCTTGCACAGCTCTGGAAACACCATATATTTT; cdr3_aa: CASSLHSSGNTIYF
v_call: TRBV2; j_call: TRBJ1-3; d_call: .; clone_size: .; cdr3_nt: TGTGCCAGCAGCGCTAACGCCCGGGAGAACACCATATATTTT; cdr3_aa: CASSANARENTIYF
v_call: TRBV30; j_call: TRBJ2-3; d_call: .; clone_size: .; cdr3_nt: TGTGCCTGGGGTCTCGGGTCTAGCACAGATACGCAGTATTTT; cdr3_aa: CAWGLGSSTDTQYF
v_call: TRBV5-1; j_call: TRBJ1-2; d_call: .; clone_size: .; cdr3_nt: TGCGCCAGCAGCTTGCAACAATCCTCATCCTATGGCTACACCTTC; cdr3_aa: CASSLQQSSSYGYTF
v_call: TRBV4-3; j_call: TRBJ1-2; d_call: .; clone_size: .; cdr3_nt: TGCGCCAGCAGCCACTCCTACAGGGAGGGCTATGGCTACACCTTC; cdr3_aa: CASSHSYREGYGYTF
v_call: TRBV6-6; j_call: TRBJ1-2; d_call: TRBD1; clone_size: few; cdr3_nt: TGTGCCAGCAGTTACCCACAGGGGACTAACTATGGCTACACCTTC; cdr3_aa: CASSYPQGTNYGYTF
v_call: TRBV9; j_call: TRBJ2-3; d_call: .; clone_size: .; cdr3_nt: TGTGCCAGCAGCGCCCACGGACAGAACACAGATACGCAGTATTTT; cdr3_aa: CASSAHGQNTDTQYF
v_call: TRBV5-1; j_call: TRBJ2-3; d_call: .; clone_size: few; cdr3_nt: TGCGCCAGCAGCCTACTAAGCAGCACAGATACGCAGTATTTT; cdr3_aa: CASSLLSSTDTQYF
v_call: TRBV5-4; j_call: TRBJ2-1; d_call: .; clone_size: .; cdr3_nt: TGTGCCAGCAGCTTGGTGATGGGCGGGAATGAGCAGTTCTTC; cdr3_aa: CASSLVMGGNEQFF
v_call: TRBV7-2; j_call: TRBJ2-5; d_call: .; clone_size: .; cdr3_nt: TGTGCCAGCAGCCCGGTATTCCAAGAGACCCAGTACTTC; cdr3_aa: CASSPVFQETQYF
v_call: TRBV7-7; j_call: TRBJ2-5; d_call: .; clone_size: few; cdr3_nt: TGTGCTAGCAGCCTGGAGGGGGGGTCCGGCGCGGGGGAGACCCAGTACTTC; cdr3_aa: CASSLEGGSGAGETQYF